This TCR beta chain was captured by sequencing in a study of cytomegalovirus exposure and HLA in healthy donors. Study conclusions and caveats: Three chains tied to CMV proved CMV antigen-specific in vitro. For most TCR sequences rarity was the rule, although some public TCRs occurred in many donors. The study listed some 160 cytomegalovirus-associated TCR beta chains.

The CDR3 is made up of 14 amino acids. Trimming removed 2 bases at V and 4 bases at J, with 11 bases between. Germline values: CDR1 ENHRY, CDR2 SYGVKD. TCRdb's copy holds only in-frame clones and misses some; the assay was immunoSEQ multiplex PCR. The sample includes approximately 100,000 clones, approximately 90% of them seen just once. As regards this clone: Its target is unknown.

Sequencing input: PBMCs. V usage is TRBV10-3 and J usage is TRBJ1-1, with TRBD1 as a possible D gene (6 bases). This receptor was taken from a woman under 40 in good health and CMV-seronegative. The CDR3 DNA is TGTGCCATCAGTGAGACAGGGCATTCCACTGAAGCTTTCTTT. Protein sequence: CAISETGHSTEAFF.